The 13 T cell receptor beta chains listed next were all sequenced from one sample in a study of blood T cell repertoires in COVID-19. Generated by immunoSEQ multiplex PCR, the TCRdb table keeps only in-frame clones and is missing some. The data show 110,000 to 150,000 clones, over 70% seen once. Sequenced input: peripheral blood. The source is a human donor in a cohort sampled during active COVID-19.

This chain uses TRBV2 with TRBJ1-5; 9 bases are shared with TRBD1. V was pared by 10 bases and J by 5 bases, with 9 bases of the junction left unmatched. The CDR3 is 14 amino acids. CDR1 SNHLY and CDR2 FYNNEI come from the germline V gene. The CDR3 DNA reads TGTGCCACCGGAGGTCGGACAGGGGATCAGCCCCAGCATTTT. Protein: CATGGRTGDQPQHF.

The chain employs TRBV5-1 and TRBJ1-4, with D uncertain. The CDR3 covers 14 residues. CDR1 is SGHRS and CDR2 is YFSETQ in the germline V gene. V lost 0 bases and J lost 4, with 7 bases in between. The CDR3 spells CASSLGRVNEKLFF. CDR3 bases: TGCGCCAGCAGCTTGGGACGGGTTAATGAAAAACTGTTTTTT.

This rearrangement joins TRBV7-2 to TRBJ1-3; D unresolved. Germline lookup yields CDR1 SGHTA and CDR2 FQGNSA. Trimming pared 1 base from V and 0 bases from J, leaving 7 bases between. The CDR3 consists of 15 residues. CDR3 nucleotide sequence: TGTGCCAGCAGCTTAGTCACAGACTCTGGAAACACCATATATTTT. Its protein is CASSLVTDSGNTIYF. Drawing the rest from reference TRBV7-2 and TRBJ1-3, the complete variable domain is GAGVSQSPSNKVTEKGKDVELRCDPISGHTALYWYRQSLGQGLEFLIYFQGNSAPDKSGLPSDRFSAERTGGSVSTLTIQRTQQEDSAVYLCASSLVTDSGNTIYFGEGSWLTVV.

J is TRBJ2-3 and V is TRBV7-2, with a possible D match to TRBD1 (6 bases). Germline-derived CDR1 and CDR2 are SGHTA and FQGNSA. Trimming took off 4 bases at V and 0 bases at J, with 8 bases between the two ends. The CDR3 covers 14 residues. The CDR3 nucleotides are TGTGCCAGCAGCTCGGACAGAAGCACAGATACGCAGTATTTT. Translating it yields CASSSDRSTDTQYF.

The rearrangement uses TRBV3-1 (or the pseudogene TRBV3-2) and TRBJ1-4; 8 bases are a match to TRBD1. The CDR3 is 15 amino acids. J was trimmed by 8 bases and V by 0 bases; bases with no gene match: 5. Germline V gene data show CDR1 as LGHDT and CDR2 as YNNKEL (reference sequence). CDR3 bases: TGTGCCAGCAGCCAAGAAGACAGGGGCGGAGAAAAACTGTTTTTT. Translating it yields CASSQEDRGGEKLFF.

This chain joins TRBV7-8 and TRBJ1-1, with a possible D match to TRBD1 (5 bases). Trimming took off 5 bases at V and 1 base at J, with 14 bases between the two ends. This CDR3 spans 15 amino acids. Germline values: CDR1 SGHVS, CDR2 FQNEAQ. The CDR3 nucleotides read TGTGCCAGCAGCGTGAGCAGGGCGCCGAACACTGAAGCTTTCTTT. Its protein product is CASSVSRAPNTEAFF.

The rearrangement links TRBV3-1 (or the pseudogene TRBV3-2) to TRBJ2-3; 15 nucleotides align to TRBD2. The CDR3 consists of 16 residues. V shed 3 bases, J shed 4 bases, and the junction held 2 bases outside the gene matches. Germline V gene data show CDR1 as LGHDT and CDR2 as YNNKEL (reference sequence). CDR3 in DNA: TGTGCCAGCAGCCAGGGGACTAGCGGGAGGTCAGATACGCAGTATTTT. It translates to CASSQGTSGRSDTQYF.

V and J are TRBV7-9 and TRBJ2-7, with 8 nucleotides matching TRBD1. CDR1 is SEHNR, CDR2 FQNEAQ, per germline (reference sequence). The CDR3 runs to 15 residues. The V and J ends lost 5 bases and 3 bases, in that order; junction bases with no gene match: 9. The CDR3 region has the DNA TGTGCCAGCAGCCCCTACGGACAGGGCAACTACGAGCAGTACTTC. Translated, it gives CASSPYGQGNYEQYF.

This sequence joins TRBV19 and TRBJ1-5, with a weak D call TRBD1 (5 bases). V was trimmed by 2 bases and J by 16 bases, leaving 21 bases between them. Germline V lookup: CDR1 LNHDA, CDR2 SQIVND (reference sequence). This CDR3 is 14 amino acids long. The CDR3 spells CASSITGDTSNCHF. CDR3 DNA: TGTGCCAGTAGTATAACGGGGGATACTAGCAATTGTCATTTT.

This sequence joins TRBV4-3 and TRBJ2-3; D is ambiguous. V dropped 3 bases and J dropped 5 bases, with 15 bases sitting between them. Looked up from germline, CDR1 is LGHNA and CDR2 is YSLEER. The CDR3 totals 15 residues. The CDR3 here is CASSQSRREQDTQYF. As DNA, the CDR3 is TGCGCCAGCAGCCAGTCTAGGCGAGAACAAGATACGCAGTATTTT.

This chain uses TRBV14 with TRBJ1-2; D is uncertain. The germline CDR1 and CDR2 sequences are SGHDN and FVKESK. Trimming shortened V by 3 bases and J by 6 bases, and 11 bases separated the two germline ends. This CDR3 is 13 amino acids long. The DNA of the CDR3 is TGTGCCAGCAGCCAGGGGAGGGCGAATGGCTACACCTTC. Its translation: CASSQGRANGYTF.

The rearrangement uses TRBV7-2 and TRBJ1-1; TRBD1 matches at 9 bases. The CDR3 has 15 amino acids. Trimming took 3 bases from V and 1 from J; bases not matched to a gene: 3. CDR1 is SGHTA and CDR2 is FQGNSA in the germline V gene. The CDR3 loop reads CASSFTGGKNTEAFF. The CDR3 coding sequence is TGTGCCAGCAGCTTCACAGGGGGCAAGAACACTGAAGCTTTCTTT.

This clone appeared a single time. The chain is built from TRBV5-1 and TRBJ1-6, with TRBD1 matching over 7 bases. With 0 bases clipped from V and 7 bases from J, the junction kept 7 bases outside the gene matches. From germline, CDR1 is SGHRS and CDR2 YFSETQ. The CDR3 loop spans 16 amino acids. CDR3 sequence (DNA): TGCGCCAGCAGCTTGGCCGGCAGGGGGGTAAATTCACCCCTCCACTTT. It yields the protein CASSLAGRGVNSPLHF. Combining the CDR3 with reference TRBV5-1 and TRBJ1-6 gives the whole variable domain KAGVTQTPRYLIKTRGQQVTLSCSPISGHRSVSWYQQTPGQGLQFLFEYFSETQRNKGNFPGRFSGRQFSNSRSEMNVSTLELGDSALYLCASSLAGRGVNSPLHFGNGTRLTVT.